This TCR beta chain is from a study of T cells in localized non-small cell lung cancer. Trimming stripped 7 bases from V and 4 bases from J, with 19 bases between. CDR1 is MDHEN, CDR2 SYDVKM, per germline. CDR3 size: 15 residues. The data were produced by immunoSEQ multiplex PCR, yet TCRdb's version contains in-frame clones alone and is incomplete. The sample holds 40,000 or so clones, around 88% seen once. This TCR came from a man aged 40 to 75 with stage I lung adenocarcinoma. The sequenced sample was peripheral blood, obtained before any cancer treatment. The V and J genes are TRBV28 and TRBJ1-1, with D maybe TRBD1 (6 bases). The CDR3 is CASKPPQGLSTEAFF. DNA for the CDR3: TGTGCCAGCAAACCCCCACAGGGTTTGAGCACTGAAGCTTTCTTT.